This entry lists 23 T cell receptor beta chains sequenced from one sample in a study of radiation and T cells in renal cell carcinoma. The sample's time point: baseline pretreatment blood. Treatment denoted: 15 Gy SBRT to primary tumor, nephrectomy 4 weeks later. The assay was immunoSEQ multiplex PCR, and TCRdb's table has in-frame clones only and misses some. This table holds 130,000 to 150,000 clones, about 87% found once. The sequenced sample was blood, obtained from a patient whose treatment included radiotherapy and nephrectomy. These receptors came from a woman aged 70-85 years with renal cell carcinoma.

The rearrangement joins TRBV6-1 to TRBJ2-6; TRBD1 might be the D (6 bases). V was trimmed by 7 bases and J by 0 bases, leaving 10 bases between them. Germline V gives CDR1 MNHNS, CDR2 SASEGT. The CDR3 is made up of 15 amino acids. The CDR3 spells CASKGQSSGANVLTF. The CDR3 nucleotides are TGTGCCAGCAAAGGACAGAGCTCTGGGGCCAACGTCCTGACTTTC.

CDR3 residues: CASSLAARTGQETQYF. The CDR3 DNA reads as TGCGCCAGCAGCTTGGCCGCGCGCACTGGGCAAGAGACCCAGTACTTC. The V and J genes are TRBV5-1 and TRBJ2-5; D gene uncertain. The CDR3 is 16 amino acids. The V and J ends lost 0 bases and 2 bases respectively, with 14 bases between them. Germline assignment: CDR1 SGHRS and CDR2 YFSETQ.

The chain has TRBV19 and TRBJ1-2, with TRBD1 matching over 8 bases. There are 14 residues in the CDR3. The trim removed 4 bases at V and 8 bases at J, leaving 9 bases unmatched. Germline CDR1 LNHDA, CDR2 SQIVND (reference sequence). The chain's CDR3 is CASSTTGESGGYTF. The CDR3 bases are TGTGCCAGTAGTACGACAGGGGAGAGCGGAGGCTACACCTTC.

The chain joins TRBV30 to TRBJ2-3, with D possibly matching TRBD1 (5 bases). The germline V gene encodes CDR1 GTSNPN and CDR2 SVGIG (reference sequence). The CDR3 consists of 16 residues. V was trimmed by 2 bases and J by 4 bases, leaving 19 bases between them. In DNA, the CDR3 is TGTGCCTGGAGTTCTTTTCGGCAGGGAATACCAGATACGCAGTATTTT. Translated: CAWSSFRQGIPDTQYF.

The V and J genes are TRBV5-1 and TRBJ2-1; D possibly corresponds to TRBD2 (6 bases). The CDR3 spans 17 residues. Germline V gene sequence: CDR1 SGHRS, CDR2 YFSETQ. V was cut by 0 bases and J by 0 bases, with 13 bases left in between. CDR3 nucleotides: TGCGCCAGCAGCTTGGCGGGAGCGATGAGCTCCTACAATGAGCAGTTCTTC. Protein product: CASSLAGAMSSYNEQFF.

The chain links TRBV6-6 to TRBJ1-4; tentative D call: TRBD1 (6 bases). Germline V gene lookup returns CDR1 MNHNY and CDR2 SVGAGI (reference sequence). Trimming took 8 bases from V and 2 from J, leaving 9 bases between them. This CDR3 is built from 13 residues. The CDR3 DNA follows: TGTGCCAGCTTACAGGGTACTAATGAAAAACTGTTTTTT. Amino acids: CASLQGTNEKLFF.

The chain is built from TRBV14 and TRBJ1-2, with a possible D match to TRBD1 (5 bases). Trimming took 1 base from V and 5 from J, leaving 11 bases between them. The CDR3 loop spans 14 amino acids. Germline CDR1 is SGHDN and CDR2 is FVKESK. In DNA, the CDR3 is TGTGCCAGCAGCCAAGCGGGGCTCTCTTATGGCTACACCTTC. Translating it yields CASSQAGLSYGYTF.

The genes are TRBV14 and TRBJ1-5, with a weak D call TRBD1 (5 bases). Germline V gives CDR1 SGHDN, CDR2 FVKESK. Trimming took 0 bases from V and 2 from J, leaving 11 bases between them. The CDR3 sequence is 16 residues long. In nucleotides, the CDR3 is TGTGCCAGCAGCCAAGAAAGGGGAAAAGGCAATCAGCCCCAGCATTTT. This sequence encodes CASSQERGKGNQPQHF.

This sequence joins TRBV6-5 and TRBJ1-3, with D perhaps matching TRBD1 (6 bases). Germline V gene data show CDR1 as MNHEY and CDR2 as SVGAGI. This CDR3 spans 13 amino acids. V lost 7 bases and J 4 bases, leaving 11 bases between the germline ends. The CDR3 DNA reads TGTGCCAGCAAGCTAGGGGGGGGAAACACCATATATTTT. Translating gives CASKLGGGNTIYF.

V gene TRBV7-9 combines with J gene TRBJ2-5; 9 nucleotides agree with TRBD1. CDR1 and CDR2 (germline): SEHNR, FQNEAQ (reference sequence). The CDR3 sequence is 17 residues long. Losses at the gene ends were 3 bases for V and 4 bases for J; bases not matched to a gene: 12. The CDR3 sequence is CASSLHRGPLARETQYF. DNA of the CDR3: TGTGCCAGCAGCTTGCACAGGGGGCCGCTCGCGCGAGAGACCCAGTACTTC.

This sequence joins TRBV18 and TRBJ1-5; D gene uncertain. This CDR3 has 14 amino acids. V lost 5 bases and J lost 5, with 13 bases in between. The germline V gene has CDR1 KGHSH and CDR2 LQKENI. The CDR3 DNA reads TGTGCCAGCTCATATACGGACGGAGATCAGCCCCAGCATTTT. It encodes CASSYTDGDQPQHF.

This chain links TRBV9 with TRBJ1-6; D unresolved. Germline values: CDR1 SGDLS, CDR2 YYNGEE. Deletions cut 4 bases from V and 9 bases from J, with 8 bases between. The CDR3 spans 12 residues. The CDR3 here is CASSSRGSPLHF. The DNA of the CDR3 is TGTGCCAGCAGCTCTCGCGGTTCACCCCTCCACTTT.

V usage is TRBV7-9 and J usage is TRBJ2-7; no definite D call. The CDR3 spans 13 residues. Germline V CDR1 and CDR2: SEHNR, FQNEAQ (reference sequence). V shed 3 bases and J shed 1 base, with 7 bases lying between them. CDR3 loop: CASSFSWSYEQYF. In DNA, the CDR3 is TGTGCCAGCAGCTTCTCTTGGTCCTACGAGCAGTACTTC.

The chain recombines TRBV6-1 with TRBJ2-3; 12 bases map to TRBD2. Germline V gives CDR1 MNHNS, CDR2 SASEGT. CDR3 length: 16 residues. After removal of 3 bases from V and 2 bases from J, the junction contained 3 bases not matched to a gene. The CDR3 is CASSDLAGGHTDTQYF. The CDR3 nucleotides are TGTGCCAGCAGTGACCTAGCGGGGGGGCACACAGATACGCAGTATTTT.

This clone was counted a few times. This chain joins TRBV15 and TRBJ1-6; D might be TRBD1 (6 bases). V was clipped by 0 bases and J by 8 bases, with 14 bases between them. The CDR3 sequence is 16 residues long. The V gene's germline CDR1 is LNHNV and CDR2 YYDKDF (reference sequence). The CDR3 DNA reads TGTGCCACCAGCAGAGACTCCCCGGGGGGGCATTCACCCCTCCACTTT. It specifies CATSRDSPGGHSPLHF. The full variable domain, its missing parts supplied by reference TRBV15 and TRBJ1-6, is DAMVIQNPRYQVTQFGKPVTLSCSQTLNHNVMYWYQQKSSQAPKLLFHYYDKDFNNEADTPDNFQSRRPNTSFCFLDIRSPGLGDTAMYLCATSRDSPGGHSPLHFGNGTRLTVT.

The chain is built from TRBV27 and TRBJ2-3; no definite D call. V was clipped by 3 bases and J by 0 bases, with 4 bases between them. Germline V lookup: CDR1 MNHEY, CDR2 SMNVEV (reference sequence). The CDR3 length is 13 residues. CDR3 sequence reads: CASSFFSTDTQYF. The CDR3 DNA is TGTGCCAGCAGTTTTTTCAGCACAGATACGCAGTATTTT.

Turning to this clone: Its ends do not fully match the called genes, so a read error is possible. The chain combines TRBV7-9 with TRBJ1-2; weak D call: TRBD1 (5 bases). This CDR3 comprises 14 residues. Looked up from germline, CDR1 is SEHNR and CDR2 is FQNEAQ (reference sequence). Here the CDR3 reads CASSQGQTAYVYTF. CDR3 DNA sequence: TGTGCCAGCAGCCAGGGCCAGACAGCCTATGTCTACACCTTC.

This chain connects TRBV28 to TRBJ1-5; tentative D call: TRBD1 (6 bases). CDR1 is MDHEN, CDR2 SYDVKM, per germline. Deletions cut 2 bases from V and 3 bases from J, with 11 bases between. The CDR3 is 15 residues long. This CDR3 is CASSLGGGANQPQHF. For the CDR3, the DNA is TGTGCCAGCAGTTTAGGCGGGGGGGCCAATCAGCCCCAGCATTTT.

The V and J genes are TRBV6-1 and TRBJ2-1; D call uncertain. This CDR3 is built from 17 residues. Germline-derived CDR1 and CDR2 are MNHNS and SASEGT. Trimming removed 1 base at V and 1 base at J, with 14 bases between. Here the CDR3 reads CASSEGSLRGSYNEQFF. As DNA, the CDR3 is TGTGCCAGCAGTGAAGGGTCTTTAAGAGGATCCTACAATGAGCAGTTCTTC.

The chain combines TRBV9 with TRBJ1-4; D is possibly TRBD1 (6 bases). Germline CDR1 SGDLS, CDR2 YYNGEE. V dropped 6 bases and J dropped 1 base, with 10 bases sitting between them. The CDR3 extends over 14 amino acids. The CDR3 protein is CASTKQGTNEKLFF. The CDR3 nucleotides read TGTGCCAGCACCAAACAGGGAACTAATGAAAAACTGTTTTTT.

This chain connects TRBV10-3 to TRBJ1-2, with no clear D. There are 14 residues in the CDR3. Trimming left V 4 bases short and J 2 bases short, with 11 bases between. Germline CDR1 ENHRY, CDR2 SYGVKD. The CDR3 DNA reads as TGTGCCATCAGTGGTTCTTTAGGGAACTATGGCTACACCTTC. Translation gives CAISGSLGNYGYTF.

V gene TRBV13 combines with J gene TRBJ2-1; D remains unclear. Trimming took 1 base from V and 6 from J, leaving 10 bases between them. This CDR3 contains 14 residues. CDR1 and CDR2 from the germline V gene are PRHDT and FYEKMQ (reference sequence). The CDR3 DNA is TGTGCCAGCAGCTTAGCGGACGGCCCCAATGAGCAGTTCTTC. Translating it yields CASSLADGPNEQFF.

The V call is TRBV5-1, the J call TRBJ2-1, with 10 bases lining up with TRBD2. Germline lookup yields CDR1 SGHRS and CDR2 YFSETQ. Trimming removed 0 bases from V and 7 bases from J; junction bases left unmatched: 7. This CDR3 spans 16 amino acids. CDR3 sequence (DNA): TGCGCCAGCAGCTTGGAGTTGGTAGCGGGGGGTAATGAGCAGTTCTTC. This gives the protein CASSLELVAGGNEQFF.